This entry concerns a single T cell receptor (beta chain). Its antigen is as yet unknown. This CDR3 spans 16 amino acids. Germline lookup yields CDR1 SGHAT and CDR2 FQNNGV. With V trimmed by 3 bases and J by 4 bases, 11 bases remained unmatched. This sample stems from a study of T cells in Graves' hyperthyroidism and ophthalmopathy. Overall study: Peripheral blood was taken when the disease was first diagnosed, before any treatment began.

Diagnosis rested on symptoms, serum thyroxine and TRAb, thyroid ultrasound, and orbital computed tomography. TCR beta CDR3 regions were amplified from RNA. During a first-round RT-PCR of the TCR CDR3, the HTBI primer set was used. TCRdb analysed the multiplex PCR reads with MiXCR anew, one entry per CDR3 protein. The sample has 370,000 or so distinct CDR3 sequences, just under 25% seen once. Findings and caveats of the study: By a 13 V-J model, ophthalmopathy was set apart from stable hyperthyroidism.

The sequenced material came from blood. This sequence joins TRBV11-2 and TRBJ1-1; 7 positions match TRBD1. The TCR comes from a man between 45 and 60 years old with Graves' hyperthyroidism. The DNA of the CDR3 is TGTGCCAGCAGCTTGGTACCGGGACAGTCGAGCACTGAAGCTTTCTTT. Residues: CASSLVPGQSSTEAFF. Drawing the rest from reference TRBV11-2 and TRBJ1-1, the complete variable domain is EAGVAQSPRYKIIEKRQSVAFWCNPISGHATLYWYQQILGQGPKLLIQFQNNGVVDDSQLPKDRFSAERLKGVDSTLKIQPAKLEDSAVYLCASSLVPGQSSTEAFFGQGTRLTVV.